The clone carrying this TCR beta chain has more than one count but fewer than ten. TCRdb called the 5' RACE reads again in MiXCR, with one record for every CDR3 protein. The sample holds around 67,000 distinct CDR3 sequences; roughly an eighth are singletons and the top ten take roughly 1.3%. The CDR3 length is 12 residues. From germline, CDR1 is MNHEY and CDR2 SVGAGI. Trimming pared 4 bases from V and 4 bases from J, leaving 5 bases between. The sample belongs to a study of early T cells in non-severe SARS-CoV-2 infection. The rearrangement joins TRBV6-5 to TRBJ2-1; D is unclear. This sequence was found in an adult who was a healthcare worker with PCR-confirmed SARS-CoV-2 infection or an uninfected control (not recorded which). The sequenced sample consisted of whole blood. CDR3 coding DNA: TGTGCCAGCAGTTCAGTTTACAATGAGCAGTTCTTC. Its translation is CASSSVYNEQFF.